These 9 T cell receptor beta chains originate from one sample sequenced in a study of naive and memory T cell subsets. The study, taken as a whole, reports: Possibly reflecting memory cells re-expressing CD45RA, a few larger clonotypes occurred in naive repertoires, especially CD8.

Both TRBC1 and TRBC2 were covered by a beta constant-region primer of two equimolar oligonucleotides. Nested alpha and beta constant-region primers with the SP2 primer drove four PCR rounds on ligated cDNA. TCRdb ran MiXCR on the UMI-ligation and nested PCR reads and lists one entry per CDR3 protein. The data contain around 100,000 distinct CDR3 sequences, approximately 14% of them singletons. Their target antigens are unknown. Sequencing was done on a sample of naive CD8+ T cells from blood. The receptors were sampled from a human donor in good health.

This clonotype was counted a few times. CDR3 in amino acids: CSAAWVSPYEQYF. The CDR3 DNA sequence: TGCAGTGCAGCCTGGGTATCCCCCTACGAGCAGTACTTC. The chain has TRBV20-1 and TRBJ2-7; D is unclear. Germline V gives CDR1 DFQATT, CDR2 SNEGSKA (reference sequence). V gave up 6 bases and J gave up 2 bases, with 14 bases separating them. CDR3 length: 13 amino acids.

CDR3 region: CASSLEREQYF. The CDR3 nucleotides are TGTGCCAGCAGCTTGGAGCGCGAGCAGTACTTC. The chain couples TRBV7-9 to TRBJ2-7; no reliable D call. CDR1 is SEHNR and CDR2 is FQNEAQ in the germline V gene (reference sequence). CDR3 length: 11 residues. V lost 3 bases, J lost 6 bases, and 6 bases lay in between.

In this sample, this clonotype turned up a few times. The chain carries TRBV5-4 and TRBJ2-3; 7 bases are shared with TRBD2. Germline values: CDR1 SGHNT, CDR2 YYREEE (reference sequence). The V segment lost 0 bases and the J segment 4 bases; nucleotides outside the gene matches: 5. The CDR3 sequence is 15 residues long. In nucleotides, the CDR3 is TGTGCCAGCAGCTTGGCTGGGGGGGGACCAGATACGCAGTATTTT. Translation gives CASSLAGGGPDTQYF. The whole variable domain, filled in from reference TRBV5-4 and TRBJ2-3, reads ETGVTQSPTHLIKTRGQQVTLRCSSQSGHNTVSWYQQALGQGPQFIFQYYREEENGRGNFPPRFSGLQFPNYSSELNVNALELDDSALYLCASSLAGGGPDTQYFGPGTRLTVL.

This clonotype was picked up a small number of times. The CDR3 sequence is CASSLAASSYEQYF. In nucleotides, the CDR3 is TGTGCCAGCAGCTTGGCAGCTTCGTCCTACGAGCAGTACTTC. The chain links TRBV11-2 to TRBJ2-7; no clear D. CDR1 and CDR2 (germline): SGHAT, FQNNGV. Between the trimmed V and J ends, which lost 3 bases and 1 base, there was a span of 10 bases. The CDR3 extends over 14 amino acids. The variable domain in full, with the rest retrieved from reference TRBV11-2 and TRBJ2-7, is EAGVAQSPRYKIIEKRQSVAFWCNPISGHATLYWYQQILGQGPKLLIQFQNNGVVDDSQLPKDRFSAERLKGVDSTLKIQPAKLEDSAVYLCASSLAASSYEQYFGPGTRLTVT.

This clonotype has more than one count but fewer than ten. The chain joins TRBV14 to TRBJ2-1; 8 positions match TRBD2. V trimming: 4 bases; J trimming: 6 bases; junction bases outside the gene matches: 14. Germline V gene data show CDR1 as SGHDN and CDR2 as FVKESK. The CDR3 consists of 17 residues. The CDR3 DNA reads as TGTGCCAGCAGCCTCCCAGCGGGGGAGATTTCTGGCAATGAGCAGTTCTTC. Translating it yields CASSLPAGEISGNEQFF.

This sequence joins TRBV7-1 and TRBJ2-3; tentative D call: TRBD2 (6 bases). TRBV7-1 is classed as an ORF, of uncertain function. This CDR3 has 18 amino acids. The V end was cut by 3 bases, the J end by 5 bases, with 24 bases between. In DNA, the CDR3 is TGTGCCAGCAGCTCTCAAAATAACCGGGAAGCCGGGGGAGATACGCAGTATTTT. Translated, it gives CASSSQNNREAGGDTQYF.

V and J are TRBV10-3 and TRBJ2-5, with D possibly TRBD2 on 6 matching bases. V shed 5 bases and J shed 5 bases, with 12 bases lying between them. Germline CDR1 is ENHRY and CDR2 is SYGVKD. The CDR3 consists of 13 residues. The CDR3 here is CAISNPAGETQYF. The CDR3 coding sequence is TGTGCCATCAGTAATCCGGCGGGGGAGACCCAGTACTTC.

In its sample, this clonotype was seen once. The V and J genes are TRBV20-1 and TRBJ1-1; D gene ambiguous. The CDR3 is made up of 15 amino acids. CDR1 is DFQATT and CDR2 is SNEGSKA in the germline V gene (reference sequence). Trimming shortened V by 3 bases and J by 0 bases, and 14 bases separated the two germline ends. CDR3 region: CSARHDKSLNTEAFF. The CDR3 bases are TGCAGTGCTAGGCACGACAAGAGCTTGAACACTGAAGCTTTCTTT.

This clonotype was recorded many times. V and J are TRBV19 and TRBJ1-5; D is possibly TRBD1 (6 bases). The CDR3 is 12 residues long. V lost 7 bases and J 2 bases, leaving 6 bases between the germline ends. CDR1 and CDR2 (germline): LNHDA, SQIVND (reference sequence). The CDR3 sequence: CASTGGNQPQHF. CDR3 nucleotide sequence: TGTGCCAGTACAGGGGGCAATCAGCCCCAGCATTTT. The whole variable domain, filled in from reference TRBV19 and TRBJ1-5, reads DGGITQSPKYLFRKEGQNVTLSCEQNLNHDAMYWYRQDPGQGLRLIYYSQIVNDFQKGDIAEGYSVSREKKESFPLTVTSAQKNPTAFYLCASTGGNQPQHFGDGTRLSIL.